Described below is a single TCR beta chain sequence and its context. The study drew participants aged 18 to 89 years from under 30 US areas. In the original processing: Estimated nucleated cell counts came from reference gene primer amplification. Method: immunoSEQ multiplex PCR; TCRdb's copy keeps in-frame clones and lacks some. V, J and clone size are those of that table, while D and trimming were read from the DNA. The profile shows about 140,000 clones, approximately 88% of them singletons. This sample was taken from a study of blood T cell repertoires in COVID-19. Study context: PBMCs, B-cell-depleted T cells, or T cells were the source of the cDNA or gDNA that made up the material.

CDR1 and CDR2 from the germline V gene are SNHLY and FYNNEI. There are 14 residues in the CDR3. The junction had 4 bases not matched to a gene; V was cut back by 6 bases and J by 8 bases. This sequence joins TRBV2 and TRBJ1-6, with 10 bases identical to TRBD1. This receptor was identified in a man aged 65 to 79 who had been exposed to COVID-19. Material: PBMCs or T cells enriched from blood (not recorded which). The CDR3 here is CASSGTGDYSPLHF. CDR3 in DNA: TGTGCCAGCAGCGGGACAGGGGATTATTCACCCCTCCACTTT.